What follows are 7 T cell receptor beta chains derived from one specimen sequenced in a study of T cells in Graves' hyperthyroidism and ophthalmopathy (dated by TCRdb to the late 2010s). The library was built by means of multiplex PCR. The data were produced on an Illumina HiSeq 2000. Amplification of TCR beta CDR3 regions was carried out from RNA transcripts. The first round of RT-PCR for the TCR CDR3 was performed with the HTBI primer set and the Qiagen OneStep RT-PCR kit. Using fastp trimming at Q25 and MiXCR clonotype assembly, TCRdb reanalyzed the public sequencing data and kept in-frame beta chains. Records with the same CDR3 protein are collapsed into one entry carrying the most frequent genes and DNA. This sample holds a few hundred thousand distinct CDR3 sequences; about a sixth were observed only once. The top ten hold 3% to 4% of the sample. Sequenced input: blood. These receptors came from a woman aged 40 to 55 with Graves' ophthalmopathy.

For this clonotype: A much larger clone is a single base away; this may be a read error. This chain links TRBV12-3 or TRBV12-4 with TRBJ1-5; D gene ambiguous. CDR3 length: 15 amino acids. The CDR3 loop is CASSFGPDGTRPRHF. The DNA for the CDR3 is TGTGCCAGCAGTTTCGGCCCCGACGGCACCAGGCCCCGGCATTTT.

Worth noting for this clonotype: Possible read error: a much larger clone is one base away. The CDR3 protein is CASSNTGQYSYTF. CDR3 DNA sequence: TGTGCCAGCAGTAACACGGGACAGTATAGCTACACCTTC. This chain joins TRBV6-5 and TRBJ1-2, with 7 bases that match TRBD1. Germline V gene lookup returns CDR1 MNHEY and CDR2 SVGAGI. Trimming took 5 bases from V and 9 from J; bases not matched to a gene: 9. There are 13 residues in the CDR3.

The CDR3 protein is CASSHRQMKETQYF. The DNA for the CDR3 is TGTGCCAGCAGCCACAGACAGATGAAAGAGACCCAGTACTTC. The chain links TRBV14 to TRBJ2-5; a weak D match, TRBD1 (5 bases). CDR1 and CDR2 (germline): SGHDN, FVKESK. CDR3 size: 14 residues. Trimming stripped 3 bases from V and 3 bases from J, with 11 bases between.

This clonotype was found a few times. The chain links TRBV11-2 to TRBJ1-2; TRBD1 agrees at 10 bases. The CDR3 extends over 15 amino acids. V was clipped by 3 bases and J by 2 bases; unmatched bases: 3. Germline CDR1 and CDR2: SGHAT and FQNNGV. This CDR3 reads CASSFRQGANYGYTF. CDR3 coding DNA: TGTGCCAGCAGCTTTAGACAGGGGGCGAACTATGGCTACACCTTC.

The rearrangement joins TRBV28 to TRBJ1-4; D is possibly TRBD1 (5 bases). V was cut by 4 bases and J by 5 bases, with 14 bases left in between. Germline values: CDR1 MDHEN, CDR2 SYDVKM. The CDR3 spans 15 residues. The CDR3 DNA is TGTGCCAGCAGTTACGCCGGGACGGACAATGAAAAACTGTTTTTT. It encodes CASSYAGTDNEKLFF.

This clonotype appeared a few times. The rearrangement joins TRBV20-1 to TRBJ1-6, with D unclear. Germline loops: CDR1 DFQATT, CDR2 SNEGSKA (reference sequence). Trimming cost V 8 bases and J 19 bases, with 21 bases left between them. The CDR3 runs 11 residues. CDR3 amino acids: CSSRSGDFQHF. For the CDR3, the DNA is TGCAGTTCCAGGTCTGGGGATTTCCAACACTTT.

This clonotype was counted ten times or more. The V gene is TRBV27, the J gene TRBJ1-2; the D is unclear. Trimming cost V 3 bases and J 4 bases, with 9 bases left between them. This CDR3 region has 13 residues. Germline V gene sequence: CDR1 MNHEY, CDR2 SMNVEV (reference sequence). In DNA form, the CDR3 reads TGTGCCAGCAGTTTCAGTTTCGGCTATGGCTACACCTTC. This sequence encodes CASSFSFGYGYTF.